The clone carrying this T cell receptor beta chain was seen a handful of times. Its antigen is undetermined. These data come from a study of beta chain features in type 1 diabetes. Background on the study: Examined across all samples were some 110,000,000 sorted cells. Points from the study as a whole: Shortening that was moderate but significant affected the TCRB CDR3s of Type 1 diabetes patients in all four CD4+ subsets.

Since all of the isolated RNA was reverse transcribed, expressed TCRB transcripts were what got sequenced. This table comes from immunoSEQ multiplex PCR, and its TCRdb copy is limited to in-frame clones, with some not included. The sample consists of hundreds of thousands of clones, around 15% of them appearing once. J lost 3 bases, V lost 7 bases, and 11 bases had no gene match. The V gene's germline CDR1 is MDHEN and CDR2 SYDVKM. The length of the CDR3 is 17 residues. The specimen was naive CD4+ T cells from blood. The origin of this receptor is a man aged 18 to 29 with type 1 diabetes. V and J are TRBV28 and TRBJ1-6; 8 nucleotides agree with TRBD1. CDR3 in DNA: TGTGCCAGCACCACCAACAGGGGGATATTCTATAATTCACCCCTCCACTTT. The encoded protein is CASTTNRGIFYNSPLHF.